Described below is a single TCR beta chain sequence and its context. Its antigen is as yet unknown. Clones were read by immunoSEQ multiplex PCR, and TCRdb kept only the in-frame ones, dropping some. The sample yields more than 400,000 clones, about 96% seen once. The sample comes from a study of shared clonotypes between healthy human individuals. Every one of the donors was a Caucasian adult that lived in Nashville, Tennessee. Findings and limits, study-wide: Generation probabilities were higher for clonotypes shared across all four sorted-subset donors than for unshared ones. Estimated clonotype richness was generally higher in naive than memory subsets.

Sequenced sample: naive CD4+ T cells sorted from blood. The subset: CD45RA+ positively selected. This receptor was taken from a woman aged 25 to 39 in good health.

The CDR3 reads CSVIQGWTEAFF. Here the CDR3 DNA reads TGCAGCGTTATACAGGGGTGGACTGAAGCTTTCTTT. V and J are TRBV29-1 and TRBJ1-1, with 7 bases fitting TRBD1. The CDR3 is made up of 12 amino acids. Germline trimming cut 5 bases from V and 5 bases from J; bases unmatched to any gene: 5. Germline V CDR1 and CDR2: SQVTM, ANQGSEA. The full variable domain, its missing parts supplied by reference TRBV29-1 and TRBJ1-1, is SAVISQKPSRDICQRGTSLTIQCQVDSQVTMMFWYRQQPGQSLTLIATANQGSEATYESGFVIDKFPISRPNLTFSTLTVSNMSPEDSSIYLCSVIQGWTEAFFGQGTRLTVV.